A single sample is the source of the 19 T cell receptor beta chains below, sequenced in a study of T cells in localized non-small cell lung cancer. Clones were read by immunoSEQ multiplex PCR, and TCRdb kept only the in-frame ones, dropping some. The table lists 20,000 to 30,000 clones, around 90% of them singletons. The sequenced sample was peripheral blood, obtained before any cancer treatment. These receptors originate from a female donor of 60 years or more with stage II squamous cell lung carcinoma.

The J gene is TRBJ2-5, the V gene TRBV4-3, with TRBD2 matching 12 bases. The CDR3 loop spans 19 amino acids. Per the germline V gene, CDR1 is LGHNA and CDR2 is YSLEER. Losses at the gene ends were 3 bases for V and 3 bases for J; bases not matched to a gene: 14. DNA for the CDR3: TGCGCCAGCAGCCACTTACTAGCGGGGGGCTCCCTAAGGGAAGAGACCCAGTACTTC. Protein: CASSHLLAGGSLREETQYF.

The chain links TRBV10-1 to TRBJ2-5, with 8 bases aligning to TRBD2. Germline V gives CDR1 WNHNN, CDR2 SYGVQD (reference sequence). CDR3 size: 17 residues. Germline trimming cut 8 bases from V and 1 base from J; bases unmatched to any gene: 15. DNA for the CDR3: TGCGCCAGCTTCCTAGGGCCTGGCGGGGGGTTCCAAGAGACCCAGTACTTC. This gives the protein CASFLGPGGGFQETQYF.

The chain has TRBV5-6 and TRBJ2-2, with unresolved D. From germline, CDR1 is SGHDT and CDR2 YYEEEE. CDR3 length equals 14 residues. Trimming stripped 4 bases from V and 2 bases from J, with 9 bases between. The CDR3 spells CASSQIYNTGELFF. The CDR3 DNA reads as TGTGCCAGCAGCCAGATATACAACACCGGGGAGCTGTTTTTT.

This sequence joins TRBV4-2 and TRBJ1-5; D gene ambiguous. Trimming stripped 0 bases from V and 0 bases from J, with 9 bases between. Germline CDR1 is LGHNA and CDR2 is YNFKEQ. The CDR3 loop spans 16 amino acids. The CDR3 coding sequence is TGTGCCAGCAGCCAAGATCTAGGTTATAGCAATCAGCCCCAGCATTTT. This gives the protein CASSQDLGYSNQPQHF.

The rearrangement uses TRBV29-1 and TRBJ1-5; 7 nucleotides line up with TRBD1. The CDR3 is 13 residues long. V shed 7 bases and J 3 bases; nucleotides not matched to a gene: 6. Germline lookup yields CDR1 SQVTM and CDR2 ANQGSEA. The CDR3 loop is CSGGDSYNQPQHF. DNA of the CDR3: TGCAGCGGTGGGGACAGTTACAATCAGCCCCAGCATTTT.

The chain employs TRBV5-1 and TRBJ1-2; D gene unclear. Germline CDR1 and CDR2: SGHRS and YFSETQ. CDR3 length: 14 amino acids. V was clipped by 3 bases and J by 4 bases, with 13 bases between them. The CDR3 loop reads CASSSSGEPYGYTF. The CDR3 nucleotides read TGCGCCAGCAGCTCGTCTGGGGAACCCTATGGCTACACCTTC.

The rearrangement links TRBV2 to TRBJ2-1; no reliable D call. Germline-derived CDR1 and CDR2 are SNHLY and FYNNEI. This CDR3 comprises 11 residues. Trimming removed 3 bases from V and 4 bases from J, with 1 base in between. CDR3 bases: TGTGCCAGCAGTGATTACAATGAGCAGTTCTTC. Protein: CASSDYNEQFF. Looking up the rest from reference TRBV2 and TRBJ2-1 gives the full variable domain: EPEVTQTPSHQVTQMGQEVILRCVPISNHLYFYWYRQILGQKVEFLVSFYNNEISEKSEIFDDQFSVERPDGSNFTLKIRSTKLEDSAMYFCASSDYNEQFFGPGTRLTVL.

This chain connects TRBV5-4 to TRBJ1-1, with D possibly matching TRBD1 (6 bases). V lost 4 bases and J lost 5, with 18 bases in between. Per the germline V gene, CDR1 is SGHNT and CDR2 is YYREEE (reference sequence). CDR3 length: 15 residues. The CDR3 loop reads CASSPSLRGGTEAFF. CDR3 coding DNA: TGTGCCAGCAGCCCCTCCCTGCGAGGGGGGACTGAAGCTTTCTTT.

The chain couples TRBV5-1 to TRBJ2-3, with a tentative D call TRBD2 (5 bases). Trimming stripped 7 bases from V and 1 base from J, with 7 bases between. This CDR3 has 12 residues. Looked up from germline, CDR1 is SGHRS and CDR2 is YFSETQ. CDR3 sequence reads: CASGSGTDTQYF. In nucleotides, the CDR3 is TGCGCCAGCGGGAGCGGCACAGATACGCAGTATTTT.

The CDR3 DNA follows: TGTGCCAGCAGCAGGGGACAGATAGCTCAAGAGACCCAGTACTTC. This sequence encodes CASSRGQIAQETQYF. The J gene is TRBJ2-5, the V gene TRBV2, with 7 positions matching TRBD1. There are 15 residues in the CDR3. After removal of 6 bases from V and 2 bases from J, the junction contained 9 bases not matched to a gene. Germline assignment: CDR1 SNHLY and CDR2 FYNNEI.

The chain is built from TRBV2 and TRBJ1-2; D uncertain. Germline V gene sequence: CDR1 SNHLY, CDR2 FYNNEI. With 8 bases removed from V and 2 bases from J, the gap between germline ends came to 12 bases. The CDR3 totals 13 residues. The CDR3 spells CASVGGLNYGYTF. The CDR3, as DNA: TGTGCCAGCGTAGGAGGGCTGAACTATGGCTACACCTTC.

The chain joins TRBV5-1 to TRBJ2-7, with D uncertain. The germline V and J ends were trimmed by 0 bases and 2 bases, with 6 bases remaining between them. The CDR3 covers 13 residues. From germline, CDR1 is SGHRS and CDR2 YFSETQ. The CDR3 sequence is CASSLVVPYEQYF. CDR3 bases: TGCGCCAGCAGCTTGGTAGTGCCCTACGAGCAGTACTTC.

This clone was observed a single time. V gene TRBV5-4 combines with J gene TRBJ2-2, with TRBD2 identical over 15 bases. Germline V CDR1 and CDR2: SGHNT, YYREEE (reference sequence). The CDR3 has 19 amino acids. Trimming took 0 bases from V and 7 from J; bases not matched to a gene: 10. In nucleotides, the CDR3 is TGTGCCAGCAGCTTGGCCGGGACTAGCGGGGGGCGTCTGAGCGGGGAGCTGTTTTTT. It specifies CASSLAGTSGGRLSGELFF.

The sample holds one count of this clone. The chain employs TRBV4-1 and TRBJ1-5, with D unresolved. Trimming stripped 1 base from V and 1 base from J, with 14 bases between. Germline-derived CDR1 and CDR2 are MGHRA and YSYEKL. CDR3 size: 17 residues. In DNA form, the CDR3 reads TGCGCCAGCAGCCAAGGTAGGGCGGTGGGGAGCAATCAGCCCCAGCATTTT. Translated: CASSQGRAVGSNQPQHF.

Here the CDR3 reads CASTGLSGRSSYEQYF. CDR3 DNA: TGTGCCAGCACCGGCCTTAGCGGGAGGAGCTCCTACGAGCAGTACTTC. V usage is TRBV6-4 and J usage is TRBJ2-7, with 10 nucleotides matching TRBD2. The junction had 9 bases not matched to a gene; V was cut back by 7 bases and J by 0 bases. The CDR3 extends over 16 amino acids. Germline-derived CDR1 and CDR2 are MRHNA and SNTAGT.

This rearrangement joins TRBV5-1 to TRBJ2-1, with 7 positions matching TRBD2. CDR3 length: 16 amino acids. Germline CDR1 reads SGHRS; CDR2 reads YFSETQ. Trimming took 0 bases from V and 3 from J; bases not matched to a gene: 6. The CDR3 nucleotides are TGCGCCAGCAGCTTGGGGGAGGGGAGTTTCTACAATGAGCAGTTCTTC. It specifies CASSLGEGSFYNEQFF.

CDR3: CASSPVGNSNQPQHF. The DNA for the CDR3 is TGTGCCAGCTCCCCGGTGGGGAATAGCAATCAGCCCCAGCATTTT. The chain recombines TRBV18 with TRBJ1-5; D not resolved. This CDR3 has 15 amino acids. Trimming took off 6 bases at V and 0 bases at J, with 12 bases between the two ends. Germline-derived CDR1 and CDR2 are KGHSH and LQKENI.

The rearrangement links TRBV5-4 to TRBJ1-5; possible D gene TRBD1, 5 bases. Germline CDR1 reads SGHNT; CDR2 reads YYREEE (reference sequence). V was trimmed by 3 bases and J by 0 bases, leaving 7 bases between them. This CDR3 has 14 amino acids. The DNA for the CDR3 is TGTGCCAGCAGCTCTGGGGGTAGCAATCAGCCCCAGCATTTT. This gives the protein CASSSGGSNQPQHF.

This chain joins TRBV7-2 and TRBJ1-2, with unresolved D. The V gene lost 5 bases and the J gene lost 4 bases, with 20 bases spanning the gap. The CDR3 has 16 residues. Germline V gene data show CDR1 as SGHTA and CDR2 as FQGNSA. CDR3 nucleotide sequence: TGTGCCAGCAGCCTTCGGGAGGGTTCGAGGGCCTATGGCTACACCTTC. Protein: CASSLREGSRAYGYTF.